The 32 T cell receptor beta chains listed next were all sequenced from one sample in a study of blood T cell repertoires in COVID-19. Sequenced by immunoSEQ multiplex PCR; TCRdb stores in-frame clones only, minus some. This sample has 60,000 to 75,000 clones, with roughly 80% found just once. Sequencing input: peripheral blood. These receptors all come from a woman in her 70s with acute or convalescent COVID-19.

CDR3 loop: CASSPGQAGIREKLFF. The CDR3 nucleotides read TGTGCCAGCAGTCCCGGACAGGCGGGGATTAGGGAAAAACTGTTTTTT. The chain couples TRBV5-5 to TRBJ1-4, with 7 bases fitting TRBD1. The germline CDR1 and CDR2 sequences are SGHKS and YYEKEE (reference sequence). V lost 5 bases, J lost 8 bases, and 15 bases stayed unmatched. This CDR3 region has 16 residues.

CDR3: CASSLGARTDYGYTF. CDR3 DNA sequence: TGTGCCAGCAGCTTGGGGGCACGCACCGACTATGGCTACACCTTC. The chain joins TRBV5-6 to TRBJ1-2; D unresolved. The CDR3 extends over 15 amino acids. The germline gives CDR1 SGHDT, CDR2 YYEEEE. V was trimmed by 0 bases and J by 3 bases, leaving 12 bases between them. The variable domain in full, with the rest retrieved from reference TRBV5-6 and TRBJ1-2, is DAGVTQSPTHLIKTRGQQVTLRCSPKSGHDTVSWYQQALGQGPQFIFQYYEEEERQRGNFPDRFSGHQFPNYSSELNVNALLLGDSALYLCASSLGARTDYGYTFGSGTRLTVV.

The chain has TRBV7-9 and TRBJ2-7; TRBD1 matches at 9 bases. The junction had 7 bases not matched to a gene; V was cut back by 4 bases and J by 3 bases. The germline V gene encodes CDR1 SEHNR and CDR2 FQNEAQ (reference sequence). The CDR3 runs 15 residues. The CDR3 DNA follows: TGTGCCAGCAGCTCCCCCGGGACAGGGCACTACGAGCAGTACTTC. It is translated as CASSSPGTGHYEQYF.

The chain carries TRBV5-1 and TRBJ1-3; D ambiguous. V shed 0 bases and J shed 2 bases, with 9 bases lying between them. The CDR3 length is 15 residues. Germline V CDR1 and CDR2: SGHRS, YFSETQ. The CDR3 coding sequence is TGCGCCAGCAGCTTGGAACACCTCGCTGGAAACACCATATATTTT. Protein product: CASSLEHLAGNTIYF. Together with reference TRBV5-1 and TRBJ1-3, the CDR3 gives the full variable domain: KAGVTQTPRYLIKTRGQQVTLSCSPISGHRSVSWYQQTPGQGLQFLFEYFSETQRNKGNFPGRFSGRQFSNSRSEMNVSTLELGDSALYLCASSLEHLAGNTIYFGEGSWLTVV.

The genes are TRBV7-9 and TRBJ2-5, with 14 bases aligning to TRBD2. V shed 5 bases and J 5 bases; nucleotides not matched to a gene: 7. This CDR3 has 16 residues. CDR1 SEHNR and CDR2 FQNEAQ come from the germline V gene (reference sequence). The CDR3 DNA reads as TGTGCCAGCAGCGGGACGGGACTAGCGGGGGAGGAGACCCAGTACTTC. This gives the protein CASSGTGLAGEETQYF.

V and J are TRBV5-6 and TRBJ1-5; D not certain. The V and J ends lost 2 bases and 0 bases respectively, with 12 bases between them. Germline V gene lookup returns CDR1 SGHDT and CDR2 YYEEEE. The CDR3 has 16 amino acids. In DNA form, the CDR3 reads TGTGCCAGCAGCTTTGGAGGGCTTTATAGCAATCAGCCCCAGCATTTT. The encoded protein is CASSFGGLYSNQPQHF.

J is TRBJ2-3 and V is TRBV3-1 (or the pseudogene TRBV3-2), with D tentatively TRBD1 (5 bases). The length of the CDR3 is 14 residues. With 8 bases removed from V and 1 base from J, the gap between germline ends came to 13 bases. Germline V lookup: CDR1 LGHDT, CDR2 YNNKEL (reference sequence). The DNA for the CDR3 is TGTGCCAGCTCCGGTGAAGGGGGCACAGATACGCAGTATTTT. This codes for CASSGEGGTDTQYF.

The genes are TRBV4-1 and TRBJ1-5; TRBD1 matches at 9 bases. CDR3 length: 16 residues. V trimming: 3 bases; J trimming: 3 bases; junction bases outside the gene matches: 6. Per germline, CDR1 MGHRA and CDR2 YSYEKL. CDR3 protein: CASSQPDRGINQPQHF. CDR3 DNA: TGCGCCAGCAGCCAGCCTGACAGGGGGATCAATCAGCCCCAGCATTTT.

J is TRBJ2-1 and V is TRBV4-2; 9 nucleotides match TRBD2. J gave up 4 bases and V 2 bases, and 6 bases lay outside the gene matches. Germline-derived CDR1 and CDR2 are LGHNA and YNFKEQ. This CDR3 region has 16 residues. The CDR3 spells CASSQTRAGGYNEQFF. The CDR3 coding sequence is TGTGCCAGCAGCCAAACGAGAGCGGGGGGTTACAATGAGCAGTTCTTC.

This clone came up a few times. The rearrangement joins TRBV4-3 to TRBJ2-3, with TRBD2 identical over 7 bases. Looked up from germline, CDR1 is LGHNA and CDR2 is YSLEER. The CDR3 totals 16 residues. The trim removed 0 bases at V and 0 bases at J, leaving 3 bases unmatched. The CDR3 is CASSQELAVSTDTQYF. In DNA form, the CDR3 reads TGCGCCAGCAGCCAAGAGCTAGCGGTTAGCACAGATACGCAGTATTTT.

The table lists this clone with a few counts. The chain combines TRBV10-3 with TRBJ1-1, with 8 bases aligning to TRBD1. Trimming cost V 8 bases and J 4 bases; bases outside gene matches: 9. Germline V gene data show CDR1 as ENHRY and CDR2 as SYGVKD. This CDR3 contains 14 residues. As DNA, the CDR3 is TGTGCCATCGGGAACAGGGGGGAAGGCACTGAAGCTTTCTTT. Its translation is CAIGNRGEGTEAFF.

CDR3 bases: TGTGCCATCAGTGAGTCCCGGGGACAGGGTAAGAATCAGCCCCAGCATTTT. This translates into CAISESRGQGKNQPQHF. V usage is TRBV10-3 and J usage is TRBJ1-5; 9 nucleotides agree with TRBD1. This CDR3 is built from 17 residues. Germline V gives CDR1 ENHRY, CDR2 SYGVKD. V gave up 0 bases and J gave up 4 bases; unmatched junction bases: 7.

The CDR3: CAIGTSGGPQETQYF. The CDR3 DNA reads TGTGCCATCGGGACTAGCGGGGGACCTCAAGAGACCCAGTACTTC. The V and J genes are TRBV10-3 and TRBJ2-5; 14 bases agree with TRBD2. CDR3 length: 15 amino acids. V gave up 8 bases and J gave up 2 bases; unmatched junction bases: 4. Germline CDR1 is ENHRY and CDR2 is SYGVKD.

The chain joins TRBV19 to TRBJ2-5, with D uncertain. The germline V gene has CDR1 LNHDA and CDR2 SQIVND (reference sequence). V was clipped by 6 bases and J by 1 base, with 9 bases between them. This CDR3 is built from 13 residues. The chain's CDR3 is CASRSRVQETQYF. CDR3 coding DNA: TGTGCCAGTAGATCCCGCGTCCAAGAGACCCAGTACTTC. The whole variable domain, remainder taken from reference TRBV19 and TRBJ2-5, is DGGITQSPKYLFRKEGQNVTLSCEQNLNHDAMYWYRQDPGQGLRLIYYSQIVNDFQKGDIAEGYSVSREKKESFPLTVTSAQKNPTAFYLCASRSRVQETQYFGPGTRLLVL.

The chain joins TRBV21-1 to TRBJ1-1; TRBD1 was called by the table and not checked on the DNA. TRBV21-1 is an annotated pseudogene. This CDR3 has 16 amino acids. Here the CDR3 reads CASRTVPGQGNTEAFF. CDR3 sequence (DNA): TGTGCCAGCCGCACCGTTCCGGGACAGGGGAACACTGAAGCTTTCTTT.

The chain recombines TRBV7-9 with TRBJ1-4; possible D gene TRBD1, 5 bases. CDR3 size: 13 residues. The V end was cut by 3 bases, the J end by 6 bases, with 8 bases between. CDR1 is SEHNR, CDR2 FQNEAQ, per germline (reference sequence). The CDR3, as DNA: TGTGCCAGCAGCTTGGGAGGGGATGAAAAACTGTTTTTT. Translated, it gives CASSLGGDEKLFF.

DNA for the CDR3: TGTGCCAGCAGCCGTAGGACCGGGACAGGGTGGAATGAGCAGTTCTTC. Translating gives CASSRRTGTGWNEQFF. This chain links TRBV4-2 with TRBJ2-1; 9 nucleotides match TRBD1. The CDR3 sequence is 16 residues long. Germline CDR1 LGHNA, CDR2 YNFKEQ. V lost 4 bases, J lost 7 bases, and 11 bases stayed unmatched.

This chain links TRBV11-2 with TRBJ2-5; TRBD2 is a possible D gene (6 bases). The CDR3 loop spans 14 amino acids. Germline loops: CDR1 SGHAT, CDR2 FQNNGV. V lost 5 bases and J 1 base, leaving 11 bases between the germline ends. CDR3 sequence (DNA): TGTGCCAGCAGCCGACTAGACCCCCAAGAGACCCAGTACTTC. This codes for CASSRLDPQETQYF.

This clone turned up a few times. The CDR3 is CASILGSGLNYGYTF. CDR3 coding DNA: TGTGCCAGCATCCTCGGCTCAGGCTTAAACTATGGCTACACCTTC. The chain combines TRBV5-5 with TRBJ1-2; no firm D call. Trimming stripped 6 bases from V and 2 bases from J, with 17 bases between. The CDR3 length is 15 residues. Germline assignment: CDR1 SGHKS and CDR2 YYEKEE (reference sequence).

This rearrangement joins TRBV28 to TRBJ1-2; TRBD1 aligns across 7 bases. This CDR3 has 15 amino acids. Germline V gene sequence: CDR1 MDHEN, CDR2 SYDVKM. The junction had 6 bases not matched to a gene; V was cut back by 1 base and J by 4 bases. CDR3 sequence: CASSLSDRALYGYTF. CDR3 in DNA: TGTGCCAGCAGTTTATCTGACAGGGCCCTCTATGGCTACACCTTC.

This clone has a single count. This same CDR3 is encoded by further DNA sequences in the sample. The chain carries TRBV5-1 and TRBJ1-1, with TRBD1 as a possible D gene (6 bases). V lost 3 bases to trimming and J lost 2 bases, with 11 bases between them. CDR3 length equals 14 residues. Germline V gives CDR1 SGHRS, CDR2 YFSETQ. This CDR3 reads CASSSQGLNTEAFF. The CDR3 coding sequence is TGCGCCAGCAGCTCACAGGGTTTAAACACTGAAGCTTTCTTT.

The chain joins TRBV6-6 to TRBJ1-1, with 7 bases that match TRBD1. This CDR3 is 14 amino acids long. In germline, CDR1 is MNHNY, CDR2 SVGAGI (reference sequence). The V gene end was trimmed by 4 bases and the J gene end by 1 base; junction bases not matched to a gene: 3. DNA for the CDR3: TGTGCCAGCAGTTTGACAGGGAGGAACACTGAAGCTTTCTTT. Its translation: CASSLTGRNTEAFF.

V is TRBV5-3 and J is TRBJ1-1; D remains ambiguous. TRBV5-3 is an ORF, and what it does is uncertain. The CDR3 consists of 12 residues. Trimming cost V 4 bases and J 11 bases, with 15 bases left between them. CDR3 loop: CARSPPSRWAFF. CDR3 in DNA: TGTGCCAGAAGCCCCCCGAGTCGTTGGGCTTTCTTT.

The chain has TRBV11-2 and TRBJ2-4, with D maybe TRBD1 (5 bases). Germline V gives CDR1 SGHAT, CDR2 FQNNGV. Deletions cut 2 bases from V and 6 bases from J, with 14 bases between. This CDR3 is built from 15 residues. CDR3 sequence (DNA): TGTGCCAGCAGCTTATCTTCAGGGTTTGGAAACATTCAGTACTTC. This translates into CASSLSSGFGNIQYF.

The chain has TRBV20-1 and TRBJ1-1, with 7 nucleotides matching TRBD1. Germline CDR1 and CDR2: DFQATT and SNEGSKA (reference sequence). J gave up 8 bases and V 3 bases, and 3 bases lay outside the gene matches. CDR3 size: 11 residues. The CDR3 region has the DNA TGCAGTGCTAGCTGGGACAGAGAAGCTTTCTTT. Its translation: CSASWDREAFF.

The chain carries TRBV19 and TRBJ2-2, with TRBD1 matching over 7 bases. The V gene end was trimmed by 7 bases and the J gene end by 6 bases; junction bases not matched to a gene: 14. The CDR3 is made up of 16 amino acids. In germline, CDR1 is LNHDA, CDR2 SQIVND (reference sequence). Written as DNA, the CDR3 is TGTGCCAGTACCCCTCCTGGGACAGTGAGGGCCGGGGAGCTGTTTTTT. Encoded protein: CASTPPGTVRAGELFF.

The chain recombines TRBV7-9 with TRBJ2-7; a weak D match, TRBD1 (7 bases). CDR1 and CDR2 (germline): SEHNR, FQNEAQ (reference sequence). The CDR3 covers 14 residues. The V gene lost 3 bases and the J gene lost 5 bases, with 14 bases spanning the gap. The CDR3 region is CASSFRGGGNEQYF. The CDR3 DNA reads as TGTGCCAGCAGCTTTAGAGGAGGGGGCAACGAGCAGTACTTC.

This chain connects TRBV7-2 to TRBJ2-1, with TRBD2 matching over 13 bases. This CDR3 has 17 residues. CDR1 and CDR2 from the germline V gene are SGHTA and FQGNSA. V was pared by 0 bases and J by 12 bases, with 11 bases of the junction left unmatched. As DNA, the CDR3 is TGTGCCAGCAGCTTAGCGTCGACTAGCGGGGGGCAAGGTCGGCAGTTCTTC. Translation gives CASSLASTSGGQGRQFF.

The chain recombines TRBV27 with TRBJ1-2, with 10 bases that match TRBD1. CDR1 is MNHEY and CDR2 is SMNVEV in the germline V gene (reference sequence). J lost 7 bases, V lost 2 bases, and 4 bases had no gene match. This CDR3 is 14 amino acids long. CDR3 sequence (DNA): TGTGCCAGCAGTTTAAGACAGGGGGCCGGTGGCTACACCTTC. Its translation is CASSLRQGAGGYTF.

The rearrangement joins TRBV7-9 to TRBJ2-3; 11 nucleotides align to TRBD2. Germline CDR1 is SEHNR and CDR2 is FQNEAQ (reference sequence). The J segment lost 6 bases and the V segment lost 4 bases, leaving 15 bases of the junction unmatched. The CDR3 is made up of 18 amino acids. Here the CDR3 DNA reads TGTGCCAGCAGCTCCAGTAGCGGGGGGGGAGGCATCGTCGATACGCAGTATTTT. Amino acid sequence: CASSSSSGGGGIVDTQYF.

This chain links TRBV5-1 with TRBJ2-3; D is perhaps TRBD2 (6 bases). V lost 5 bases, J lost 1 base, and 11 bases lay in between. The germline V gene encodes CDR1 SGHRS and CDR2 YFSETQ. The CDR3 is 14 amino acids. The CDR3 loop reads CASSRVAGTDTQYF. In DNA, the CDR3 is TGCGCCAGCAGTAGGGTAGCGGGCACAGATACGCAGTATTTT.

The table lists this clone with a count of one. In DNA form, the CDR3 reads TGTGCCGCCAAGTCCCGGGGGACAGAGACCCAGTACTTC. This encodes CAAKSRGTETQYF. V usage is TRBV3-1 (or the pseudogene TRBV3-2) and J usage is TRBJ2-5, with TRBD2 as a possible D gene (6 bases). Germline loops: CDR1 LGHDT, CDR2 YNNKEL (reference sequence). The CDR3 runs 13 residues. The V gene lost 11 bases and the J gene lost 4 bases, with 17 bases spanning the gap.